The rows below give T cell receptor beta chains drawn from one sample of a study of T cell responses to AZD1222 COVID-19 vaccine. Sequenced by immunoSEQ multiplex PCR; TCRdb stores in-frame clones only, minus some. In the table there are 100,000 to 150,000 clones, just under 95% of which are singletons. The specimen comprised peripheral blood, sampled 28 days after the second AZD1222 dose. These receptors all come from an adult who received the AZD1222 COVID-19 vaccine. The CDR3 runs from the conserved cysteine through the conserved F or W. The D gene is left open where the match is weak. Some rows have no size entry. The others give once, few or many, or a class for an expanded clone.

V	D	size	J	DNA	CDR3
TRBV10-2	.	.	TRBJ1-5	TGCGCCAGCAGTGAACGGGGGGCGGGAACTCAGCCCCAGCATTTT	CASSERGAGTQPQHF
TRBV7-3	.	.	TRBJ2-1	TGTGCCAGCAGCTTATCGGGGGCTAGCGGCACTTACAATGAGCAGTTCTTC	CASSLSGASGTYNEQFF
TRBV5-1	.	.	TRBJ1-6	TGCGCCAGCAGCTTGGGTGACAGCTTTAATTCACCCCTCCACTTT	CASSLGDSFNSPLHF
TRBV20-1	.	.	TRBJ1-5	TGCAGTGCTAGTCCGGACAGCCAGGCGCCCCAGCATTTT	CSASPDSQAPQHF
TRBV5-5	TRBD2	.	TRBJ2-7	TGTGCCAGCAGCCCGTGGACTAGCGGGAGTGTAGAGCAGTACTTC	CASSPWTSGSVEQYF
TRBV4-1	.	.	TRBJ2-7	TGCGCCAGCAGCCCAAACCACGGGGTTCAGCAGTACTTC	CASSPNHGVQQYF
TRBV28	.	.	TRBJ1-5	TGTGCCAGCAGGGTGGGGGGGAAGCCCCAGCATTTT	CASRVGGKPQHF
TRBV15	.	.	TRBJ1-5	TGTGCCACCAGCAGAGATCCGCCACAATCTAGTAGCAATCAGCCCCAGCATTTT	CATSRDPPQSSSNQPQHF
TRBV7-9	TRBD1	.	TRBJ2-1	TGTGCCAGCAGCCTCGGGTCCCGGGACAGGGGGCTTGAGCAGTTCTTC	CASSLGSRDRGLEQFF
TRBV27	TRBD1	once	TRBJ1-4	TGTGCCAGCAGTCCTACCGGGACAGGGGGCACAAAACTGTTTTTT	CASSPTGTGGTKLFF
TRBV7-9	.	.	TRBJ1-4	TGTGCCGGAGGGGAAACAACTAATGAAAAACTGTTTTTT	CAGGETTNEKLFF
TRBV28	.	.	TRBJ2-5	TGTGCCAGCAGTTCTACAGGGTGGGGGCCCCAAGAGACCCAGTACTTC	CASSSTGWGPQETQYF
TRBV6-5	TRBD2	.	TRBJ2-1	TGTGCCAGCAGGGCCGCTAGCGGGTACAATGAGCAGTTCTTC	CASRAASGYNEQFF
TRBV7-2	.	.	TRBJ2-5	TGTGCCAGCAGCTTGGGCGGGGGCCTCCAAGAGACCCAGTACTTC	CASSLGGGLQETQYF
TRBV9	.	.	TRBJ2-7	TGTGCCAGCAGCGTAGATGGCCGAGGAGGAAAGCAGTACTTC	CASSVDGRGGKQYF
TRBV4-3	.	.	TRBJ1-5	TGCGCCAGCAGCCAAGGGGCGTCGGACACGAATCAGCCCCAGCATTTT	CASSQGASDTNQPQHF
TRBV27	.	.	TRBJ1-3	TGTGCCAGCAGTCCCGCGCGTTACTCCCGCTCTGGAAACACCATATATTTT	CASSPARYSRSGNTIYF
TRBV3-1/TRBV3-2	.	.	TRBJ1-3	TGTGCCAGCAGCCAGGGCTCTGGAAACACCATATATTTT	CASSQGSGNTIYF
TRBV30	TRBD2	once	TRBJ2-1	TGTGCCTGGAGTGGAGGGACTACCCAGCAGTTCTTC	CAWSGGTTQQFF
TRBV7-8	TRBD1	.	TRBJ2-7	TGTGCCAGCAGCTGGGCAGTCGGGACAGAGTCCTACGAGCAGTACTTC	CASSWAVGTESYEQYF
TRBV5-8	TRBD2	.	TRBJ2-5	TGTGCCAGCAGCATTAGCGGGGGCCGTCAAGAGACCCAGTACTTC	CASSISGGRQETQYF
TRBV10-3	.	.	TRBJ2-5	TGTGCCATCACTAGCGGCCAAAGGGGGGAGACCCAGTACTTC	CAITSGQRGETQYF
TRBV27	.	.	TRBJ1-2	TGTGCCACCCGACCTATCCCCACGGGTATCTCTGGCTACACCTTC	CATRPIPTGISGYTF
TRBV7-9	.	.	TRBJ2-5	TGTGCCAGCAGCCTTGGACGGAACCAAGAGACCCAGTACTTC	CASSLGRNQETQYF
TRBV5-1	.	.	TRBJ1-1	TGCGCCAGCAGCCTACCGGGTGGGACTGAAGCTTTCTTT	CASSLPGGTEAFF
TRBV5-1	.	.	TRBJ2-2	TGCGCCAGGCGATGGGGGGCAAACACCGGGGAGCTGTTTTTT	CARRWGANTGELFF
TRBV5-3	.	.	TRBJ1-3	TGTGCCAGAAGCCCGCAAGCGACAGCCGGGGGGTCTGGAAACACCATATATTTT	CARSPQATAGGSGNTIYF
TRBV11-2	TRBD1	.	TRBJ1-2	TGTGCCAGCAGCCCGGGACAGGGGGCGAACTATGGCTACACCTTC	CASSPGQGANYGYTF
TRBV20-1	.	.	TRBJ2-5	TGCAGTGCTAGTGAACCAGGGGTCTTGCAGACCCAGTACTTC	CSASEPGVLQTQYF
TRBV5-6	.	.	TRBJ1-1	TGTGCCAGCAGCCCGGGTGTCGGGCCTGAAGCTTTCTTT	CASSPGVGPEAFF
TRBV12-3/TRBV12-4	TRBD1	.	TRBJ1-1	TGTGCCACTCGGGACAGAAACACTGAAGCTTTCTTT	CATRDRNTEAFF
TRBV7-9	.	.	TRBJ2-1	TGTGCCAGCAGCACCGGAGGGGAGCAGTTCTTC	CASSTGGEQFF
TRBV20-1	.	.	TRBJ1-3	TGCAGTGCTAGGGGAAGTGTCACCATATATTTT	CSARGSVTIYF
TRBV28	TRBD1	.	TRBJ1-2	TGTGCCAGCACGCCTCCGCCGGGGACAGGGACATCCTATGGCTACACCTTC	CASTPPPGTGTSYGYTF
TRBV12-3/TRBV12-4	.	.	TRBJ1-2	TGTGCCGACACCCCCGGGTCCTATGGCTACACCTTC	CADTPGSYGYTF
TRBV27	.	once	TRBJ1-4	TGTGCCAGCACCGACGGAGGAAAACTGTTTTTT	CASTDGGKLFF
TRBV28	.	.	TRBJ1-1	TGTGCCAGCAGTTTAAACAGGGTGAACACTGAAGCTTTCTTT	CASSLNRVNTEAFF
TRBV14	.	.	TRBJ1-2	TGTGCCAGCAGCCAAGATTTGGGGCAACGCTATGGCTACACCTTC	CASSQDLGQRYGYTF
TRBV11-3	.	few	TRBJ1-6	TGTGCCAGCAGCCCGGACAGCACGTATAATTCACCCCTCCACTTT	CASSPDSTYNSPLHF
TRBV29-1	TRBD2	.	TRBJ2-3	TGCAGCGTTGACCCTGGACTAGCGGGGGGGCAAGGAACAGATACGCAGTATTTT	CSVDPGLAGGQGTDTQYF
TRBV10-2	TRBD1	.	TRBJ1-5	TGCGCCAGCAGCGGACAGGGGAATCAGCCCCAGCATTTT	CASSGQGNQPQHF
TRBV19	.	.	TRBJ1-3	TGTGCCAGTAGTACACGGACCGACTCTGGAAACACCATATATTTT	CASSTRTDSGNTIYF
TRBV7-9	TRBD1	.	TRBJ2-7	TGTGCCAGCAGCTTAGAAGACAGGGTAGCCTACGAGCAGTACTTC	CASSLEDRVAYEQYF
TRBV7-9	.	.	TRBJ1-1	TGTGCCAGCAGCTTACAAGGGGCCTCGCCCGCTTTCTTT	CASSLQGASPAFF
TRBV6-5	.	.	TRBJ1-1	TGTGCCAGCAGTTACAGGGGCAGCACTGAAGCTTTCTTT	CASSYRGSTEAFF
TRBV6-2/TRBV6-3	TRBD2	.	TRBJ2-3	TGTGCCAGCAGTACATCTAGCGGGAGCCCCCGAGATACGCAGTATTTT	CASSTSSGSPRDTQYF
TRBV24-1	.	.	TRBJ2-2	TGTGCCACCAGTGAATCCGACCGGGACACCGGGGAGCTGTTTTTT	CATSESDRDTGELFF
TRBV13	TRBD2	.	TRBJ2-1	TGTGCCAGCAGCCCTGGGACTAGCCCGGGGAATGAGCAGTTCTTC	CASSPGTSPGNEQFF
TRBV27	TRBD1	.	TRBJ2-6	TGTGCCAGCAGTTTGCGCCGGGACAGGATTTTCTCTGGGGCCAACGTCCTGACTTTC	CASSLRRDRIFSGANVLTF
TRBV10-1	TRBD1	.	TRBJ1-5	TGCGCCGGGACAGACCATCCCTATAGCAATCAGCCCCAGCATTTT	CAGTDHPYSNQPQHF
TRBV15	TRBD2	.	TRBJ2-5	TGTGCCACCAGCACCTCGACTAGCGGGGGGTATGAGACCCAGTACTTC	CATSTSTSGGYETQYF
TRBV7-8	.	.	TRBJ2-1	TGTGCCAGCAGCTTTGTTAGCGGATATGAGCAGTTCTTC	CASSFVSGYEQFF
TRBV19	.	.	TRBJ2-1	TGTGCCAGTAGTTTCCCACCCAATGAGCAGTTCTTC	CASSFPPNEQFF
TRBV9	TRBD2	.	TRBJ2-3	TGTGCCAGCAGCGTAGGTCCGCTAGCGGGAGGGCCGGTCACAGATACGCAGTATTTT	CASSVGPLAGGPVTDTQYF
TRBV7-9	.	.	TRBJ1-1	TGTGCCAGCAGCTTAGTACAGGCCCGTGAAGCTTTCTTT	CASSLVQAREAFF